These 29 T cell receptor beta chains originate from one sample sequenced in a study of cytomegalovirus exposure and HLA in healthy donors. TCRdb keeps only in-frame clones here, not all; method: immunoSEQ multiplex PCR. The data hold 250,000 to 350,000 clones, with 80% to 90% observed a single time. Sequencing was performed on PBMCs. Source of these receptors: a woman aged 18-30 years in good health and CMV-seronegative.

V usage is TRBV6-5 and J usage is TRBJ2-7; D is perhaps TRBD1 (5 bases). V was clipped by 8 bases and J by 3 bases, with 11 bases between them. The CDR3 is 12 amino acids. Germline loops: CDR1 MNHEY, CDR2 SVGAGI. CDR3 residues: CASGSGIYEQYF. CDR3 sequence (DNA): TGTGCCAGCGGTTCAGGGATCTACGAGCAGTACTTC.

The chain uses TRBV6-6 and TRBJ2-3; TRBD2 matches 8 bases. The V gene end was trimmed by 0 bases and the J gene end by 1 base; junction bases not matched to a gene: 3. The length of the CDR3 is 16 residues. Germline V gene sequence: CDR1 MNHNY, CDR2 SVGAGI (reference sequence). CDR3 residues: CASSYSLTSGTDTQYF. DNA of the CDR3: TGTGCCAGCAGTTACTCGTTGACTAGCGGCACAGATACGCAGTATTTT.

The chain joins TRBV7-2 to TRBJ1-3, with 9 bases lining up with TRBD1. The CDR3 is 18 amino acids. Unmatched junction bases numbered 11, after V lost 5 bases and J lost 0 bases. Germline V gene data show CDR1 as SGHTA and CDR2 as FQGNSA. The CDR3 loop is CASSPKVTGGLSGNTIYF. CDR3 DNA: TGTGCCAGCAGCCCTAAAGTCACAGGGGGCCTCTCTGGAAACACCATATATTTT.

The chain combines TRBV29-1 with TRBJ2-1, with 12 bases that match TRBD2. This CDR3 is 15 amino acids long. Germline V gene lookup returns CDR1 SQVTM and CDR2 ANQGSEA. The V gene end was trimmed by 2 bases and the J gene end by 9 bases; junction bases not matched to a gene: 8. CDR3 sequence reads: CSVETALAGGGEQFF. The CDR3 region has the DNA TGCAGCGTTGAAACGGCCCTAGCGGGAGGGGGTGAGCAGTTCTTC.

This clone was recorded only once. The chain joins TRBV6-5 to TRBJ2-7, with D possibly TRBD2 on 7 matching bases. V was shortened by 7 bases and J by 5 bases, with 21 bases between the two germline ends. Per germline, CDR1 MNHEY and CDR2 SVGAGI. The CDR3 extends over 15 amino acids. The CDR3 DNA reads as TGTGCCAGCAACCCTTTGGGGGGGGCCCCCGACGAGCAGTACTTC. Its translation is CASNPLGGAPDEQYF.

The chain employs TRBV6-5 and TRBJ1-2; possibly TRBD1 for D (5 bases). CDR3 size: 14 residues. Looked up from germline, CDR1 is MNHEY and CDR2 is SVGAGI. V lost 8 bases to trimming and J lost 4 bases, with 17 bases between them. The CDR3 is CASGRGGDFYGYTF. Here the CDR3 DNA reads TGTGCCAGCGGACGGGGGGGGGACTTCTATGGCTACACCTTC.

V and J are TRBV11-3 and TRBJ2-2, with D possibly TRBD1 on 6 matching bases. With 1 base removed from V and 4 bases from J, the gap between germline ends came to 7 bases. Germline V CDR1 and CDR2: SGHNT, YENEEA. This CDR3 is built from 14 residues. CDR3 in DNA: TGTGCCAGCAGCTTAGGAGGGGGCACCGGGGAGCTGTTTTTT. This codes for CASSLGGGTGELFF.

The CDR3 sequence is CASSRRTSGYNEQFF. The CDR3 DNA reads as TGTGCCAGCAGCCGTCGGACTAGCGGGTACAATGAGCAGTTCTTC. This chain uses TRBV6-6 with TRBJ2-1; 11 bases are shared with TRBD2. The CDR3 runs to 15 residues. The germline V gene has CDR1 MNHNY and CDR2 SVGAGI (reference sequence). V was clipped by 6 bases and J by 4 bases; unmatched bases: 5.

The chain has TRBV6-5 and TRBJ1-5; possible D gene TRBD1, 5 bases. This CDR3 is 14 amino acids long. V lost 0 bases and J lost 7, with 10 bases in between. Germline values: CDR1 MNHEY, CDR2 SVGAGI. CDR3 DNA sequence: TGTGCCAGCAGTTACTCTCAGGGTGGCCAGCCCCAGCATTTT. Translation gives CASSYSQGGQPQHF.

This clone was detected only a few times. The chain employs TRBV9 and TRBJ2-3, with 11 bases fitting TRBD2. J lost 2 bases, V lost 4 bases, and 6 bases had no gene match. Looked up from germline, CDR1 is SGDLS and CDR2 is YYNGEE. The CDR3 loop spans 16 amino acids. CDR3 region: CASSTGTSGYTDTQYF. DNA for the CDR3: TGTGCCAGCAGCACCGGGACTAGCGGATACACAGATACGCAGTATTTT. Combining the CDR3 with reference TRBV9 and TRBJ2-3 gives the whole variable domain DSGVTQTPKHLITATGQRVTLRCSPRSGDLSVYWYQQSLDQGLQFLIQYYNGEERAKGNILERFSAQQFPDLHSELNLSSLELGDSALYFCASSTGTSGYTDTQYFGPGTRLTVL.

CDR3 in DNA: TGCGCCAGCAGCCCAATACAGGGTAACTATGGCTACACCTTC. Translation: CASSPIQGNYGYTF. This chain connects TRBV5-1 to TRBJ1-2, with D perhaps matching TRBD1 (6 bases). The CDR3 has 14 residues. CDR1 and CDR2 (germline): SGHRS, YFSETQ. With 4 bases removed from V and 1 base from J, the gap between germline ends came to 11 bases.

This clone was seen just once. The rearrangement links TRBV9 to TRBJ2-2; 13 nucleotides align to TRBD2. The V and J ends lost 3 bases and 6 bases, in that order; junction bases with no gene match: 5. The length of the CDR3 is 16 residues. Germline V CDR1 and CDR2: SGDLS, YYNGEE. As DNA, the CDR3 is TGTGCCAGCAGCGGCACTAGCGGGAGGGCACCCGGGGAGCTGTTTTTT. It yields the protein CASSGTSGRAPGELFF. Drawing the rest from reference TRBV9 and TRBJ2-2, the complete variable domain is DSGVTQTPKHLITATGQRVTLRCSPRSGDLSVYWYQQSLDQGLQFLIQYYNGEERAKGNILERFSAQQFPDLHSELNLSSLELGDSALYFCASSGTSGRAPGELFFGEGSRLTVL.

V and J are TRBV7-2 and TRBJ2-6, with D unclear. Germline CDR1 SGHTA, CDR2 FQGNSA. The CDR3 extends over 16 amino acids. Trimming took off 5 bases at V and 4 bases at J, with 15 bases between the two ends. The CDR3 reads CASSPYPGSGANVLTF. CDR3 DNA: TGTGCCAGCAGCCCCTATCCCGGGTCCGGGGCCAACGTCCTGACTTTC.

CDR3 residues: CASTSAGEGIFEQFF. Here the CDR3 DNA reads TGTGCCAGCACCTCGGCGGGGGAGGGTATCTTTGAGCAGTTCTTC. The V gene is TRBV6-5, the J gene TRBJ2-1, with 7 nucleotides matching TRBD2. The J segment lost 9 bases and the V segment lost 7 bases, leaving 15 bases of the junction unmatched. Germline V lookup: CDR1 MNHEY, CDR2 SVGAGI. The CDR3 loop spans 15 amino acids.

The V call is TRBV27, the J call TRBJ1-5, with 10 bases identical to TRBD1. The V gene end was trimmed by 6 bases and the J gene end by 2 bases; junction bases not matched to a gene: 10. The germline CDR1 and CDR2 sequences are MNHEY and SMNVEV (reference sequence). The CDR3 is 17 amino acids. CDR3 DNA: TGTGCCAGCAGCAGGGACAGGGGCCATCTGGGCAATCAGCCCCAGCATTTT. Translating it yields CASSRDRGHLGNQPQHF.

This chain connects TRBV7-2 to TRBJ1-5; weak D call: TRBD1 (5 bases). The V gene lost 5 bases and the J gene lost 4 bases, with 12 bases spanning the gap. The CDR3 runs 14 residues. Germline CDR1 reads SGHTA; CDR2 reads FQGNSA. The CDR3 DNA sequence: TGTGCCAGCAGCCCCGACAGCGGGAATCAGCCCCAGCATTTT. It is translated as CASSPDSGNQPQHF.

V usage is TRBV28 and J usage is TRBJ2-2, with 8 bases aligning to TRBD2. The CDR3 totals 15 residues. Germline V gives CDR1 MDHEN, CDR2 SYDVKM. The J segment lost 6 bases and the V segment lost 4 bases, leaving 7 bases of the junction unmatched. CDR3 in DNA: TGTGCCAGCAGTTCACCCCTAGCGGGTGCCGGGGAGCTGTTTTTT. Amino acid sequence: CASSSPLAGAGELFF.

A word on this clone: Additional DNA sequences in this sample encode the identical CDR3. The CDR3 reads CASSPGGDTQYF. CDR3 nucleotide sequence: TGTGCCAGCAGTCCCGGGGGGGATACGCAGTATTTT. This chain links TRBV11-2 with TRBJ2-3; 7 bases fit TRBD2. Per the germline V gene, CDR1 is SGHAT and CDR2 is FQNNGV. This CDR3 has 12 residues. The trim removed 6 bases at V and 6 bases at J, leaving 3 bases unmatched.

The chain joins TRBV2 to TRBJ1-5, with D maybe TRBD1 (5 bases). The CDR3 extends over 15 amino acids. Trimming removed 2 bases from V and 4 bases from J, with 12 bases in between. CDR1 is SNHLY and CDR2 is FYNNEI in the germline V gene. CDR3 DNA sequence: TGTGCCAGCAGTGAATGGTCAGGGCAGAATCAGCCCCAGCATTTT. Translation gives CASSEWSGQNQPQHF. Complete variable domain (other parts from reference TRBV2 and TRBJ1-5): EPEVTQTPSHQVTQMGQEVILRCVPISNHLYFYWYRQILGQKVEFLVSFYNNEISEKSEIFDDQFSVERPDGSNFTLKIRSTKLEDSAMYFCASSEWSGQNQPQHFGDGTRLSIL.

This clone showed up just once. V and J are TRBV9 and TRBJ2-1; a possible D gene is TRBD2 (5 bases). Germline V gene sequence: CDR1 SGDLS, CDR2 YYNGEE. The length of the CDR3 is 14 residues. Trimming removed 2 bases from V and 5 bases from J, with 11 bases in between. The CDR3 protein is CASSVRTGDNEQFF. As DNA, the CDR3 is TGTGCCAGCAGCGTCCGGACTGGCGACAATGAGCAGTTCTTC.

The V gene is TRBV7-6, the J gene TRBJ1-4; 7 bases match TRBD1. Losses at the gene ends were 1 base for V and 7 bases for J; bases not matched to a gene: 3. The CDR3 covers 14 residues. The germline CDR1 and CDR2 sequences are SGHVS and FNYEAQ. CDR3 sequence (DNA): TGTGCCAGCAGCTTAGAAGGGGACAGTGAAAAACTGTTTTTT. It specifies CASSLEGDSEKLFF.

This clone was seen a few times. The rearrangement joins TRBV7-3 to TRBJ1-2; D gene unclear. The CDR3 is made up of 14 amino acids. Germline V gene lookup returns CDR1 SGHTA and CDR2 FQGTGA. With 5 bases removed from V and 4 bases from J, the gap between germline ends came to 14 bases. The CDR3 region has the DNA TGTGCCAGCAGCCCCTCGAGCGGTCCCTATGGCTACACCTTC. Translating gives CASSPSSGPYGYTF.

This chain connects TRBV9 to TRBJ2-1; D is ambiguous. Germline lookup yields CDR1 SGDLS and CDR2 YYNGEE. V lost 4 bases and J lost 7, with 15 bases in between. There are 14 residues in the CDR3. The CDR3 here is CASSLSVGKNEQFF. In nucleotides, the CDR3 is TGTGCCAGCAGCCTTAGTGTGGGCAAGAATGAGCAGTTCTTC.

The chain couples TRBV9 to TRBJ2-7; a possible D gene is TRBD1 (6 bases). The V and J ends lost 4 bases and 3 bases respectively, with 14 bases between them. CDR1 SGDLS and CDR2 YYNGEE come from the germline V gene. The CDR3 is 14 residues long. CDR3 nucleotides: TGTGCCAGCAGCTCAACCGGGACAAACTACGAGCAGTACTTC. Protein: CASSSTGTNYEQYF. The full variable domain, in which reference TRBV9 and TRBJ2-7 provide the parts outside the CDR3, is DSGVTQTPKHLITATGQRVTLRCSPRSGDLSVYWYQQSLDQGLQFLIQYYNGEERAKGNILERFSAQQFPDLHSELNLSSLELGDSALYFCASSSTGTNYEQYFGPGTRLTVT.

This chain joins TRBV6-6 and TRBJ1-1, with 7 bases lining up with TRBD1. J was trimmed by 6 bases and V by 10 bases; bases with no gene match: 11. CDR3 size: 13 residues. Looked up from germline, CDR1 is MNHNY and CDR2 is SVGAGI (reference sequence). The CDR3 here is CAIQRGLYAEAFF. DNA of the CDR3: TGTGCCATCCAGAGGGGGCTCTACGCTGAAGCTTTCTTT.

The chain has TRBV4-1 and TRBJ1-2; the D gene is possibly TRBD1 (6 bases). This CDR3 contains 16 residues. V lost 0 bases, J lost 7 bases, and 18 bases lay in between. Germline CDR1 and CDR2: MGHRA and YSYEKL. As DNA, the CDR3 is TGCGCCAGCAGCCAAGATCTTGCGGGGGCGGAGAGTGGCTACACCTTC. Its translation is CASSQDLAGAESGYTF.

The chain employs TRBV7-3 and TRBJ1-3; D unclear. In germline, CDR1 is SGHTA, CDR2 FQGTGA. The CDR3 spans 16 residues. The V and J ends lost 1 base and 0 bases respectively, with 10 bases between them. The CDR3 sequence: CASSLNPPGSGNTIYF. The CDR3 coding sequence is TGTGCCAGCAGCTTAAATCCCCCGGGCTCTGGAAACACCATATATTTT.

The rearrangement joins TRBV7-9 to TRBJ2-1; TRBD2 aligns across 12 bases. This CDR3 spans 15 amino acids. The germline V gene has CDR1 SEHNR and CDR2 FQNEAQ (reference sequence). Germline trimming cut 5 bases from V and 8 bases from J; bases unmatched to any gene: 7. DNA of the CDR3: TGTGCCAGCAGCCCGGGGACTAGCGGGTTGGATGAGCAGTTCTTC. Translated: CASSPGTSGLDEQFF.

The genes are TRBV5-1 and TRBJ2-3; TRBD1 matches at 7 bases. The CDR3 length is 16 residues. CDR1 and CDR2 from the germline V gene are SGHRS and YFSETQ. J gave up 1 base and V 4 bases, and 9 bases lay outside the gene matches. CDR3 sequence reads: CASSPGTDLGTDTQYF. DNA for the CDR3: TGCGCCAGCAGCCCAGGGACAGACCTTGGCACAGATACGCAGTATTTT.